This T cell receptor beta chain emerged from a study of spatial heterogeneity in lung cancer. About the study: For the average unique TCR and UMI combination, more than eight occurrences appeared in raw reads. Study-level results: Counts of expanded intratumoral alpha and beta TCRs tracked tumor mutation counts. Ubiquitous and regional expanded TCR counts mirrored ubiquitous and regional nonsynonymous mutation counts, respectively.

Time point specified: sample taken at primary tumor resection. The donors were some 70 patients with non-small cell lung cancer that was early-stage and untreated. The sequenced material consisted of unsorted whole RNA from tumor, nontumor lung or frozen PBMC. This CDR3 has 15 amino acids. V trimming: 4 bases; J trimming: 5 bases; junction bases outside the gene matches: 6. Per the germline V gene, CDR1 is SGHRS and CDR2 is YFSETQ. One entry per CDR3 protein results from TCRdb running MiXCR on the 5' RACE reads. The data show around 1,500 distinct CDR3 sequences, with roughly 5.8% seen just once and 50% to 70% held by the top ten. This clonotype is categorized as medium-sized. Its antigen remains unknown. Within a library made for alpha chains, this beta chain is off target, and its count is uninformative.

This TCR came from a female donor with early-stage non-small cell lung cancer. The sample consisted of lung tumor tissue, taken at surgery. This chain links TRBV5-1 with TRBJ2-1; 10 bases map to TRBD2. The CDR3 DNA sequence: TGCGCCAGCAGCCAGGGACTAGCGCCGAACAATGAGCAGTTCTTC. Residues: CASSQGLAPNNEQFF.